This T cell receptor beta chain was identified in a study of T-cell reconstitution after alpha-beta-depleted transplantation in children. Study observations and caveats: Some patients owed their high day-60 TCRbeta diversity to surviving recipient T cells and thymic progenitors. Counts and diversity of T cells one year after transplant came mostly from newly produced T cells. Reportedly, only several hundred clones from non-depleted graft cells drove alpha-beta T-cell counts at about two months.

Deletions cut 5 bases from V and 1 base from J, with 8 bases between. Germline CDR1 is SGHRS and CDR2 is YFSETQ. The CDR3 loop spans 13 amino acids. TCRbeta library preparation incorporated unique molecular identifiers. TCRdb redid the calling of the PCR reads with MiXCR, one entry per CDR3 protein. The sample consists of approximately 32,000 distinct CDR3 sequences, 5.5% to 8% of them appearing once. With respect to this clonotype: The antigen remains unidentified.

The TCR was taken from a child younger than two who had a stem cell transplant for acute myeloid leukemia, so the T cells may come from the graft donor. Source: peripheral blood, taken 60 days after TCRalphabeta/CD19-depleted stem cell transplant. The chain couples TRBV5-1 to TRBJ2-3; D not resolved. CDR3 residues: CASRTSRTDTQYF. The CDR3 DNA follows: TGCGCCAGCAGGACAAGCCGCACAGATACGCAGTATTTT.